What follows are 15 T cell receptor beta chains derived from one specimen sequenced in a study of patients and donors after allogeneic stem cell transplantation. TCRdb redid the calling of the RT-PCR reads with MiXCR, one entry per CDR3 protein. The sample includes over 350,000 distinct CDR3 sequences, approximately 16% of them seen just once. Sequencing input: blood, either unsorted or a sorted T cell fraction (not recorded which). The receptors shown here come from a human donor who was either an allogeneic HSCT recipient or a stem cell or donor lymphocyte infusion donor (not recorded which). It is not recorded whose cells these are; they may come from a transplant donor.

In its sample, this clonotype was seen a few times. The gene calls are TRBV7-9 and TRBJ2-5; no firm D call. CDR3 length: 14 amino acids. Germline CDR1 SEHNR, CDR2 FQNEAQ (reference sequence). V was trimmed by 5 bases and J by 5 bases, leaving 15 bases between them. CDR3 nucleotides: TGTGCCAGCAGCCCGCGTAAGGGTGGGGAGACCCAGTACTTC. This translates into CASSPRKGGETQYF.

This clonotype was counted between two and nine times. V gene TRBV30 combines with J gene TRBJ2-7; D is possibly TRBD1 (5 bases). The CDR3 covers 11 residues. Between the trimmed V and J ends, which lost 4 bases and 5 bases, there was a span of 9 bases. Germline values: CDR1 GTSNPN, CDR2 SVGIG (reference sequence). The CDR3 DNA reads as TGTGCCTGGACAGGGTCCCACGAGCAGTACTTC. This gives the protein CAWTGSHEQYF.

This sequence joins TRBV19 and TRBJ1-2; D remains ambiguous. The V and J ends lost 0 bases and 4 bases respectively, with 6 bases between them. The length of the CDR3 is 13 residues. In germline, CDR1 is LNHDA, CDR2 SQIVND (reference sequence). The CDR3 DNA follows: TGTGCCAGTAGTATAGACAGCTCCTATGGCTACACCTTC. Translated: CASSIDSSYGYTF.

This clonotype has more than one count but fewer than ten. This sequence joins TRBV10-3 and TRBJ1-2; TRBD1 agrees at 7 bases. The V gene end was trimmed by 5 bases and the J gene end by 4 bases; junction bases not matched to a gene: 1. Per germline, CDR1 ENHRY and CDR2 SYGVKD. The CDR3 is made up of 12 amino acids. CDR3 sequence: CAISRQGYGYTF. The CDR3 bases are TGTGCCATCAGTAGACAGGGCTATGGCTACACCTTC.

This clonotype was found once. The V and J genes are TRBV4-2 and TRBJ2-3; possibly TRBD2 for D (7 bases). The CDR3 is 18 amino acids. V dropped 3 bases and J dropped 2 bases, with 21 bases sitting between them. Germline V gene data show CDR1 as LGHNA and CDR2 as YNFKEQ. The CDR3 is CASSQYPRSGGITDTQYF. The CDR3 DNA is TGTGCCAGCAGCCAGTATCCCCGGTCGGGGGGCATCACAGATACGCAGTATTTT.

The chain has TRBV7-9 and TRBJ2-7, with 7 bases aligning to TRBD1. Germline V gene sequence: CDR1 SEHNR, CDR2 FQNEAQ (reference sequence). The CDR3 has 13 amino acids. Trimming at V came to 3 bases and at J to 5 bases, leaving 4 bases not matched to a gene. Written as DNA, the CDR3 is TGTGCCAGCAGCTTCACAGGGGTCCACGAGCAGTACTTC. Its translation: CASSFTGVHEQYF.

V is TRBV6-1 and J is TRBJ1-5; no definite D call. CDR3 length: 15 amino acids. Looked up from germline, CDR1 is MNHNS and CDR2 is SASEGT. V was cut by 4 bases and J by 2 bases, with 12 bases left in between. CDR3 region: CASSGVDRGNQPQHF. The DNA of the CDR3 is TGTGCCAGCAGTGGAGTAGACCGGGGCAATCAGCCCCAGCATTTT.

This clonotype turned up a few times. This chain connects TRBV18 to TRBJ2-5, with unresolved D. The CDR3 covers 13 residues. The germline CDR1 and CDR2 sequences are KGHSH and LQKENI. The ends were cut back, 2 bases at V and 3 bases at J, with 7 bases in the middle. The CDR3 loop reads CASSPDHEETQYF. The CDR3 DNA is TGTGCCAGCTCACCAGACCACGAAGAGACCCAGTACTTC.

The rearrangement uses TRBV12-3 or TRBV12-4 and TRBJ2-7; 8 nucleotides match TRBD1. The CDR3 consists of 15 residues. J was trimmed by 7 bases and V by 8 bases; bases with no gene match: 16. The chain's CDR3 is CASGPENSGTGEQYF. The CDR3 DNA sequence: TGTGCCAGCGGTCCGGAGAACTCCGGGACAGGAGAGCAGTACTTC.

As DNA, the CDR3 is TGTGCCAGCAGCCAAGTGGAAACGAGAGGTGAAAAACTGTTTTTT. Translation gives CASSQVETRGEKLFF. The chain carries TRBV3-1 and TRBJ1-4; D not resolved. The CDR3 sequence is 15 residues long. Between the trimmed V and J ends, which lost 1 base and 7 bases, there was a span of 13 bases. CDR1 and CDR2 from the germline V gene are LGHDT and YNNKEL (reference sequence).

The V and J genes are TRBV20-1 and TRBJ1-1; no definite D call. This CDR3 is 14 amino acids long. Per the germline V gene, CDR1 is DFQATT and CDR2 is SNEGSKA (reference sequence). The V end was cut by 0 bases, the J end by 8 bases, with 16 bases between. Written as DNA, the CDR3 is TGCAGTGCTAGAGATAGACTCCGGGCGGGAGAAGCTTTCTTT. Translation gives CSARDRLRAGEAFF.

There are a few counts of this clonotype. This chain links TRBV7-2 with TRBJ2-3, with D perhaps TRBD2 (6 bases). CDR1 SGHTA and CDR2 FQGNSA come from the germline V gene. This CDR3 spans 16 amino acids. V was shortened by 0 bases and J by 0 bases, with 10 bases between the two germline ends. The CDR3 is CASSLAGSGSTDTQYF. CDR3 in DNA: TGTGCCAGCAGCTTAGCTGGTAGCGGAAGCACAGATACGCAGTATTTT.

This CDR3 is CASSVVAGSGNTEAFF. The DNA of the CDR3 is TGTGCCAGCAGCGTAGTGGCTGGGTCTGGGAACACTGAAGCTTTCTTT. V gene TRBV9 combines with J gene TRBJ1-1, with D uncertain. Germline V lookup: CDR1 SGDLS, CDR2 YYNGEE. Trimming cost V 0 bases and J 1 base, with 13 bases left between them. The CDR3 sequence is 16 residues long. The complete variable domain, with remaining parts taken from reference TRBV9 and TRBJ1-1, reads DSGVTQTPKHLITATGQRVTLRCSPRSGDLSVYWYQQSLDQGLQFLIQYYNGEERAKGNILERFSAQQFPDLHSELNLSSLELGDSALYFCASSVVAGSGNTEAFFGQGTRLTVV.

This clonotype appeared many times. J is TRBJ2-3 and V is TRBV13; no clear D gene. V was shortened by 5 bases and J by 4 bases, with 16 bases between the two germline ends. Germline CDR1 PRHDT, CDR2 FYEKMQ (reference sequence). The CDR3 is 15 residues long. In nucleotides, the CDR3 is TGTGCCAGCAGCGGCACCCGGAGAGACTCAGATACGCAGTATTTT. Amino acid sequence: CASSGTRRDSDTQYF.

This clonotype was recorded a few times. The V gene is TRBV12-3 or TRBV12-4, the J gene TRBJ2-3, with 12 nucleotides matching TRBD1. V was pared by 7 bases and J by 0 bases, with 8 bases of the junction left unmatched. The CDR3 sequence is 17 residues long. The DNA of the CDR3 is TGTGCCAGCACCCGGAGCGGGACAGGGGGCAGCACAGATACGCAGTATTTT. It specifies CASTRSGTGGSTDTQYF.